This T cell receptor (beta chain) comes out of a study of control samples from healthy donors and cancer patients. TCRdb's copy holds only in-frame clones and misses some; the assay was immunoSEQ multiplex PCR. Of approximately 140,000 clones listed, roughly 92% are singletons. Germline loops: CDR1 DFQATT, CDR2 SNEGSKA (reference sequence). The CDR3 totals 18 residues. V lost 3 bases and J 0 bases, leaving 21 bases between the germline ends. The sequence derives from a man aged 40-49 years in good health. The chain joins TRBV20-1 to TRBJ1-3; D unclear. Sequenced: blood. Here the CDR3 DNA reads TGCAGTGCTAGTTTTGGCAGCACGAGCGCTAACTCTGGAAACACCATATATTTT. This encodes CSASFGSTSANSGNTIYF.